The T cell receptor (beta chain) described here comes from a study of molecular identifiers for immune sequencing clone quantification. At the level of the study: With replicates, the RNA of 20,000 or 100,000 naive CD8 cells was split five ways and four were sequenced. Study observations and caveats: Clones with over 20 RNA copies captured over 99% of effector molecules but under 1% of naive ones.

Previously described methods and listed TCR primers were used for bulk TCR libraries. TCRdb reanalysed the PCR reads using MiXCR and keeps one entry per CDR3 protein. The profile shows about 640,000 distinct CDR3 sequences, 15% to 20% of them singletons. Regarding this clonotype: The antigen remains unidentified.

V lost 1 base to trimming and J lost 4 bases, with 13 bases between them. This CDR3 has 16 amino acids. The germline V gene encodes CDR1 LGHDT and CDR2 YNNKEL (reference sequence). The chain recombines TRBV3-1 with TRBJ2-2; no clear D gene. The clonotype was recovered from a human donor in good health. Some libraries in this study had Jurkat cell RNA spiked in. Input material: naive CD8+ T cells from blood, with Jurkat cell RNA spiked in. Subset here: FACS-sorted CD8+CD4-CCR7+CD45RA+ naive T cells. Here the CDR3 reads CASSQGPLLGTGELFF. The CDR3 bases are TGTGCCAGCAGCCAAGGTCCCCTTCTAGGCACCGGGGAGCTGTTTTTT.